Following are 8 T cell receptor beta chains from one sample sequenced in a study of blood T cell repertoires in COVID-19. Here immunoSEQ multiplex PCR was the method, and the copy in TCRdb shows in-frame clones only, minus some. This sample has about 67,000 clones; more than 75% occur once, and the top ten carry 8.3%. Sequenced sample: peripheral blood. These receptors were taken from a middle-aged man with active COVID-19.

The chain couples TRBV12-3 or TRBV12-4 to TRBJ1-1, with D possibly TRBD1 on 6 matching bases. Trimming cost V 7 bases and J 3 bases, with 12 bases left between them. The CDR3 totals 13 residues. The CDR3 sequence is CASTLTGYTEAFF. The CDR3 DNA follows: TGTGCCAGCACCCTGACAGGTTACACTGAAGCTTTCTTT.

This rearrangement joins TRBV19 to TRBJ2-7; the D gene is possibly TRBD2 (5 bases). Germline V lookup: CDR1 LNHDA, CDR2 SQIVND (reference sequence). This CDR3 comprises 15 residues. Trimming took off 1 base at V and 0 bases at J, with 10 bases between the two ends. The CDR3 nucleotides are TGTGCCAGTAGTATAGTAAGAGGGAGCTCCTACGAGCAGTACTTC. Amino acids: CASSIVRGSSYEQYF.

The rearrangement joins TRBV3-1 (or the pseudogene TRBV3-2) to TRBJ1-4; possible D gene TRBD1, 6 bases. This CDR3 contains 15 residues. The germline V gene has CDR1 LGHDT and CDR2 YNNKEL (reference sequence). The V end lost 4 bases, the J end lost 8 bases, and 17 bases lay between the germline ends. CDR3 nucleotide sequence: TGTGCCAGCAGCCTTCAGGGAACAGGGAAAGAAAAACTGTTTTTT. Its protein product is CASSLQGTGKEKLFF.

The chain recombines TRBV3-1 (or the pseudogene TRBV3-2) with TRBJ1-6; no clear D. CDR3 length: 16 amino acids. V lost 0 bases, J lost 9 bases, and 15 bases lay in between. CDR1 LGHDT and CDR2 YNNKEL come from the germline V gene (reference sequence). The CDR3 region has the DNA TGTGCCAGCAGCCAAGATGCGGCCCCTGGTAGTTCACCCCTCCACTTT. This encodes CASSQDAAPGSSPLHF.

This chain joins TRBV5-5 and TRBJ1-5, with 8 bases that match TRBD1. Germline-derived CDR1 and CDR2 are SGHKS and YYEKEE (reference sequence). V shed 6 bases and J 2 bases; nucleotides not matched to a gene: 19. CDR3 length equals 19 residues. The CDR3 protein is CASIIVGPGTGSCNQPQHF. The DNA of the CDR3 is TGTGCCAGCATCATTGTAGGACCCGGGACAGGAAGTTGCAATCAGCCCCAGCATTTT. Together with reference TRBV5-5 and TRBJ1-5, the CDR3 gives the full variable domain: DAGVTQSPTHLIKTRGQQVTLRCSPISGHKSVSWYQQVLGQGPQFIFQYYEKEERGRGNFPDRFSARQFPNYSSELNVNALLLGDSALYLCASIIVGPGTGSCNQPQHFGDGTRLSIL.

The sample holds one count of this clone. This chain joins TRBV7-9 and TRBJ1-6; TRBD1 matches at 7 bases. CDR1 and CDR2 (germline): SEHNR, FQNEAQ (reference sequence). The CDR3 runs 14 residues. The ends lost 6 bases at V and 7 bases at J; junction bases unmatched: 6. CDR3 sequence reads: CASSVQGWNSPLHF. The CDR3 nucleotides read TGTGCCAGCAGTGTACAGGGGTGGAATTCACCCCTCCACTTT.

CDR3 residues: CASSQDSEIEQFF. In DNA form, the CDR3 reads TGCGCCAGCAGCCAAGATTCGGAGATTGAGCAGTTCTTC. The V call is TRBV4-3, the J call TRBJ2-1; D remains ambiguous. Looked up from germline, CDR1 is LGHNA and CDR2 is YSLEER. The CDR3 is 13 residues long. V shed 0 bases and J shed 9 bases, with 9 bases lying between them.

This chain joins TRBV18 and TRBJ1-1, with D hard to call. CDR3 length: 12 amino acids. CDR1 is KGHSH, CDR2 LQKENI, per germline. Trimming stripped 4 bases from V and 5 bases from J, with 8 bases between. The CDR3 region is CASSRPGTEAFF. The CDR3 nucleotides are TGTGCCAGCTCACGTCCGGGAACTGAAGCTTTCTTT.